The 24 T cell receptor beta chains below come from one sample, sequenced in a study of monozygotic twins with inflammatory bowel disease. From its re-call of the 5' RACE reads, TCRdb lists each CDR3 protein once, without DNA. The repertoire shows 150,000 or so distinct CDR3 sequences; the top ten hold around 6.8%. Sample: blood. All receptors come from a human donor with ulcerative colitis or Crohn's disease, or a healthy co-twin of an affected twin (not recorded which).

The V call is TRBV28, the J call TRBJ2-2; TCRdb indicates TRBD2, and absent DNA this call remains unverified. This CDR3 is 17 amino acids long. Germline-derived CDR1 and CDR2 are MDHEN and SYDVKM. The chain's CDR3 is CASSLIFAGVVTGELFF.

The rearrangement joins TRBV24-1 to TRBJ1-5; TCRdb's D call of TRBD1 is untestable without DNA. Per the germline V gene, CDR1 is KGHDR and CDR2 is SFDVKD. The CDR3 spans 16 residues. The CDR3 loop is CATSDPKRTGGQPQHF.

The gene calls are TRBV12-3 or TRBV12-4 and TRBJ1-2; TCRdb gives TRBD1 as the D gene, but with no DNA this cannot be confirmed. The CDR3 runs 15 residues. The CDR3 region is CASSPQAGGTYGYTF.

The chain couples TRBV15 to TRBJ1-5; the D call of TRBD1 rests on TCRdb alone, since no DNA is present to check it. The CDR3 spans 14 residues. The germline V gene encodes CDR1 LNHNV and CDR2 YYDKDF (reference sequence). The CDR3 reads CATSRGQGNQPQHF.

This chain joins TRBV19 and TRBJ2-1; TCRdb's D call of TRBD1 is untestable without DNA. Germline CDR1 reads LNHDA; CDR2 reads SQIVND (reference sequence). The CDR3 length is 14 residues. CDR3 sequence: CASSIGGPYNEQFF. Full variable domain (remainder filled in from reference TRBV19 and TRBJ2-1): DGGITQSPKYLFRKEGQNVTLSCEQNLNHDAMYWYRQDPGQGLRLIYYSQIVNDFQKGDIAEGYSVSREKKESFPLTVTSAQKNPTAFYLCASSIGGPYNEQFFGPGTRLTVL.

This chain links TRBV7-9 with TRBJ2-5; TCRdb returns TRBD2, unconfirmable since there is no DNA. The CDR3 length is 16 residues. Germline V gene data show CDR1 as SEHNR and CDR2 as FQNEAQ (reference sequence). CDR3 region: CASSSPVAGGRETQYF.

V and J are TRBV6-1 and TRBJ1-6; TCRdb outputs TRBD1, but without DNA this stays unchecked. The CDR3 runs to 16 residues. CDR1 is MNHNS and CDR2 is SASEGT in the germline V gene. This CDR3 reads CASSRTTGQGNSPLHF.

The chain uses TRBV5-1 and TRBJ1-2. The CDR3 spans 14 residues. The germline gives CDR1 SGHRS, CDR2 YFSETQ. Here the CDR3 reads CASSPSGGLDGYTF.

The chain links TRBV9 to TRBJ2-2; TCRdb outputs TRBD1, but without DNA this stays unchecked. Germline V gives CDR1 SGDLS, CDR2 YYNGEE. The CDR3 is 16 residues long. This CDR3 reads CASSDSGQENTGELFF.

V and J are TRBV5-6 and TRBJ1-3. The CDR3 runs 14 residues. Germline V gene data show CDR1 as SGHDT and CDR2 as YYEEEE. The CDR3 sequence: CASSPFGAGNTIYF.

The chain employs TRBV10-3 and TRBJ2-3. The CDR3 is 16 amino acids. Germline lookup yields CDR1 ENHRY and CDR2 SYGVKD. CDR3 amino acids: CAISDQGLGLTDTQYF.

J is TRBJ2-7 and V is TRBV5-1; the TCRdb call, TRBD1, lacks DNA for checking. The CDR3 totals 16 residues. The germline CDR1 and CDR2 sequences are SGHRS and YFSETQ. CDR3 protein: CASSLGWGQGAYEQYF.

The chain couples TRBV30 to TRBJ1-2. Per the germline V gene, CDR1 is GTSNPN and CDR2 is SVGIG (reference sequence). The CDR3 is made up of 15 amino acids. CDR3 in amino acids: CAWTLGEGANYGYTF.

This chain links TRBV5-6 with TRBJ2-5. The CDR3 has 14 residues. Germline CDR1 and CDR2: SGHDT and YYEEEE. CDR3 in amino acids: CASSLAAGQETQYF.

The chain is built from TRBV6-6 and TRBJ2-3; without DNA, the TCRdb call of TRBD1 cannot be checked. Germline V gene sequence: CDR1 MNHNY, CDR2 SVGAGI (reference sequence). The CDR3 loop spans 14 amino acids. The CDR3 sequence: CASSYGAGLDTQYF.

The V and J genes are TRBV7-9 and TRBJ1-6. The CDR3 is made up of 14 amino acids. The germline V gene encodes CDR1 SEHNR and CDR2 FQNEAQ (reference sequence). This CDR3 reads CASSSYSYNSPLHF.

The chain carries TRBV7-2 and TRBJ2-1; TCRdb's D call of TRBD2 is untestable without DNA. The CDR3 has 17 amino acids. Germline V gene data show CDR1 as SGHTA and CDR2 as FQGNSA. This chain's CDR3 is CASSLVGPGTSYNEQFF.

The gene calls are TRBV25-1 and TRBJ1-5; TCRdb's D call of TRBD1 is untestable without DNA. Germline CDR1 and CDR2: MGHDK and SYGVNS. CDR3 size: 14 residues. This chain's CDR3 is CASSEWGGNQPQHF.

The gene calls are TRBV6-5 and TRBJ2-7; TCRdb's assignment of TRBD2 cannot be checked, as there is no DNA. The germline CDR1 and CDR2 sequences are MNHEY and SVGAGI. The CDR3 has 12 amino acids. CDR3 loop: CASTMSAAGQYF.

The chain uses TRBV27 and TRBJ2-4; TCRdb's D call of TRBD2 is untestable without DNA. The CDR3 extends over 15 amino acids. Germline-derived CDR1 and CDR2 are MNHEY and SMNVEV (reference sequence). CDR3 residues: CASTAIPGPKNMQYF.

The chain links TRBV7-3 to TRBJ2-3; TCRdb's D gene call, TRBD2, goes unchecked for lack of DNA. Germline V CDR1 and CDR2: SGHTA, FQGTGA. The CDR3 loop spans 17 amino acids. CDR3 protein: CASSPSGSLTGTDTQYF.

This CDR3 is CASSPPPSGRATDTQYF. This rearrangement joins TRBV18 to TRBJ2-3; no DNA is available, so the TRBD2 call from TCRdb remains unchecked. Germline values: CDR1 KGHSH, CDR2 LQKENI. The CDR3 contains 17 residues.

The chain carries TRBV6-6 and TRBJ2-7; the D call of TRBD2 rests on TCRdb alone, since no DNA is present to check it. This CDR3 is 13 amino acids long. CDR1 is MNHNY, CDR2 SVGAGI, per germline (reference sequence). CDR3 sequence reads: CASTPSDTYEQYF.

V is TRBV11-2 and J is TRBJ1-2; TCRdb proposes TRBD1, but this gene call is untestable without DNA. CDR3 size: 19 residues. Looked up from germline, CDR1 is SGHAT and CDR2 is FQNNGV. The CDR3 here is CASSLLLLYHPDSNYGYTF.